A single sample is the source of the 23 T cell receptor beta chains below, sequenced in a study of patients and donors after allogeneic stem cell transplantation. In TCRdb, the RT-PCR reads were re-called with MiXCR into one record per CDR3 protein. This table holds hundreds of thousands of distinct CDR3 sequences, roughly 17% found once. The sample was blood, either unsorted or a sorted T cell fraction (not recorded which). These receptor sequences come from a human donor who was either an allogeneic HSCT recipient or a stem cell or donor lymphocyte infusion donor (not recorded which). It is not recorded whose cells these are; they may come from a transplant donor.

This clonotype was detected a few times. V and J are TRBV11-2 and TRBJ2-1, with D unresolved. Deletions cut 2 bases from V and 5 bases from J, with 22 bases between. CDR3 length: 18 residues. Germline values: CDR1 SGHAT, CDR2 FQNNGV. CDR3 DNA sequence: TGTGCCAGCAGCTTACAGCTCCTCAATCGTATTGGTAACAATGAGCAGTTCTTC. It encodes CASSLQLLNRIGNNEQFF.

A few counts support this clonotype. The chain employs TRBV21-1 and TRBJ1-5. TRBV21-1 is a listed pseudogene. This CDR3 region has 15 residues. The CDR3 loop is CASSKFWSREQPQHF. The CDR3 coding sequence is TGTGCCAGCAGCAAGTTTTGGTCTAGGGAGCAGCCCCAGCATTTT.

Ten or more counts support this clonotype. The CDR3 DNA reads as TGTGCCAGCAGCTTAGCGGGCGGGGAGCTGTTTTTT. Amino acid sequence: CASSLAGGELFF. The rearrangement links TRBV7-2 to TRBJ2-2, with unresolved D. The CDR3 covers 12 residues. CDR1 is SGHTA and CDR2 is FQGNSA in the germline V gene. Trimming took off 0 bases at V and 7 bases at J, with 3 bases between the two ends.

This clonotype was seen a handful of times. The CDR3 nucleotides are TGTGCCAGCAGCACCCCAACGGAGCAGTACTTC. Its protein is CASSTPTEQYF. V gene TRBV28 combines with J gene TRBJ2-7; D is unresolved. In germline, CDR1 is MDHEN, CDR2 SYDVKM. The CDR3 extends over 11 amino acids. The V end was cut by 6 bases, the J end by 7 bases, with 10 bases between.

This clonotype was seen ten or more times. The chain combines TRBV12-3 or TRBV12-4 with TRBJ2-1; D gene ambiguous. The CDR3 has 15 amino acids. V was shortened by 3 bases and J by 9 bases, with 18 bases between the two germline ends. CDR3 in amino acids: CASSFRVAPAIEQFF. CDR3 coding DNA: TGTGCCAGCAGTTTTCGGGTAGCCCCGGCCATTGAGCAGTTCTTC.

The V and J genes are TRBV29-1 and TRBJ2-1; possible D gene TRBD2, 5 bases. Trimming removed 1 base from V and 0 bases from J, with 13 bases in between. Germline lookup yields CDR1 SQVTM and CDR2 ANQGSEA. The CDR3 has 16 amino acids. CDR3 in DNA: TGCAGCGTTGAAGGGAGACTACCGAGCTCCTACAATGAGCAGTTCTTC. The encoded protein is CSVEGRLPSSYNEQFF.

The chain is built from TRBV12-3 or TRBV12-4 and TRBJ2-2; 11 bases match TRBD2. The junction had 6 bases not matched to a gene; V was cut back by 8 bases and J by 7 bases. The CDR3 extends over 14 amino acids. The CDR3 DNA is TGTGCCAGCTTTTTAGCGGGGGGGAGCGGGGAGCTGTTTTTT. Its translation is CASFLAGGSGELFF.

The chain couples TRBV12-3 or TRBV12-4 to TRBJ2-5; 12 bases fit TRBD2. V shed 4 bases, J shed 2 bases, and the junction held 8 bases outside the gene matches. CDR3 length equals 17 residues. CDR3 DNA: TGTGCCAGCAGTTGGGGACTAGCGGGTGGGGGTCAAGAGACCCAGTACTTC. Translated, it gives CASSWGLAGGGQETQYF.

This sequence joins TRBV7-6 and TRBJ1-1; D may be TRBD1 (6 bases). Germline V gene data show CDR1 as SGHVS and CDR2 as FNYEAQ. CDR3 length equals 15 residues. V shed 1 base and J shed 6 bases, with 15 bases lying between them. CDR3 loop: CASSLVSGAGSEAFF. As DNA, the CDR3 is TGTGCCAGCAGCTTAGTTTCGGGGGCTGGGTCTGAAGCTTTCTTT.

This chain links TRBV7-3 with TRBJ2-2; D may be TRBD1 (5 bases). Germline V CDR1 and CDR2: SGHTA, FQGTGA. The length of the CDR3 is 15 residues. Trimming left V 1 base short and J 4 bases short, with 10 bases between. CDR3 loop: CASSLKGSLTGELFF. In DNA form, the CDR3 reads TGTGCCAGCAGCTTAAAGGGGTCACTCACCGGGGAGCTGTTTTTT.

This chain joins TRBV20-1 and TRBJ1-6; 8 nucleotides line up with TRBD1. CDR3 length: 16 residues. J was trimmed by 6 bases and V by 0 bases; bases with no gene match: 7. Germline V gene lookup returns CDR1 DFQATT and CDR2 SNEGSKA (reference sequence). CDR3 in amino acids: CSARDTQGASNSPLHF. In DNA form, the CDR3 reads TGCAGTGCTAGAGATACTCAGGGGGCGAGTAATTCACCCCTCCACTTT.

This clonotype appeared once. The rearrangement links TRBV4-1 to TRBJ2-7; 14 bases map to TRBD2. The CDR3 extends over 19 amino acids. J lost 2 bases, V lost 2 bases, and 11 bases had no gene match. Germline assignment: CDR1 MGHRA and CDR2 YSYEKL. This CDR3 reads CASSQLGLAGGRGAYEQYF. The CDR3 DNA follows: TGCGCCAGCAGCCAACTCGGACTAGCGGGAGGAAGGGGGGCCTACGAGCAGTACTTC.

The rearrangement links TRBV7-2 to TRBJ2-3; 7 bases match TRBD1. CDR1 SGHTA and CDR2 FQGNSA come from the germline V gene. Germline trimming cut 3 bases from V and 4 bases from J; bases unmatched to any gene: 7. CDR3 length: 15 amino acids. Here the CDR3 DNA reads TGTGCCAGCAGCTTGGGGAACAGGGGTGCAGATACGCAGTATTTT. Encoded protein: CASSLGNRGADTQYF.

This clonotype was detected only once. The V call is TRBV7-3, the J call TRBJ2-2; no firm D call. Germline CDR1 reads SGHTA; CDR2 reads FQGTGA. This CDR3 is built from 13 residues. Deletions cut 6 bases from V and 6 bases from J, with 11 bases between. CDR3 nucleotide sequence: TGTGCCAGCAGGTCAAAGGTGGCCGGGGAGCTGTTTTTT. This codes for CASRSKVAGELFF. Drawing the rest from reference TRBV7-3 and TRBJ2-2, the complete variable domain is GAGVSQTPSNKVTEKGKYVELRCDPISGHTALYWYRQSLGQGPEFLIYFQGTGAADDSGLPNDRFFAVRPEGSVSTLKIQRTERGDSAVYLCASRSKVAGELFFGEGSRLTVL.

This chain connects TRBV2 to TRBJ2-7; tentatively, D is TRBD2 (6 bases). Trimming removed 7 bases at V and 2 bases at J, with 12 bases between. Germline V CDR1 and CDR2: SNHLY, FYNNEI. The CDR3 sequence is 13 residues long. CDR3 loop: CASTRSGAYEQYF. The DNA of the CDR3 is TGTGCCAGCACGAGGTCGGGAGCCTACGAGCAGTACTTC.

This clonotype was seen a few times. The chain uses TRBV6-1 and TRBJ2-3; D unresolved. Germline V gives CDR1 MNHNS, CDR2 SASEGT. CDR3 size: 14 residues. Trimming shortened V by 6 bases and J by 2 bases, and 12 bases separated the two germline ends. This chain's CDR3 is CASSRGPLTDTQYF. The CDR3, as DNA: TGTGCCAGCAGCCGTGGACCTCTCACAGATACGCAGTATTTT.

The table lists this clonotype with a few counts. The chain combines TRBV5-1 with TRBJ2-3; TRBD1 aligns across 7 bases. This CDR3 contains 18 residues. Trimming cost V 0 bases and J 7 bases; bases outside gene matches: 17. Germline V gene lookup returns CDR1 SGHRS and CDR2 YFSETQ. The CDR3 protein is CASSLGGTGANLGNTQYF. The CDR3 DNA is TGCGCCAGCAGCTTGGGGGGAACAGGGGCCAATTTAGGAAATACGCAGTATTTT.

The V call is TRBV4-1, the J call TRBJ1-2; 7 bases fit TRBD1. After removal of 0 bases from V and 6 bases from J, the junction contained 13 bases not matched to a gene. In germline, CDR1 is MGHRA, CDR2 YSYEKL. The CDR3 has 17 amino acids. The CDR3 coding sequence is TGCGCCAGCAGCCAAGAAAAGGGAGGGGACAGAGATCATGGCTACACCTTC. It codes for CASSQEKGGDRDHGYTF.

This clonotype has ten or more counts. At one of its ends the junction is not consistent with the germline gene, which may arise from a read error. V and J are TRBV7-7 and TRBJ1-4; D is possibly TRBD1 (5 bases). CDR1 and CDR2 (germline): SSHAT, FNYEAQ (reference sequence). This CDR3 has 13 amino acids. CDR3 DNA: TGTGCTAGCAGCTTAGTCGGGGACGAAAAACTGTTTTTT. It translates to CASSLVGDEKLFF. Filled out from reference TRBV7-7 and TRBJ1-4, the complete variable domain reads GAGVSQSPRYKVTKRGQDVTLRCDPISSHATLYWYQQALGQGPEFLTYFNYEAQPDKSGLPSDRFSAERPEGSISTLTIQRTEQRDSAMYRCASSLVGDEKLFFGSGTQLSVL.

The chain joins TRBV19 to TRBJ2-2, with 8 positions matching TRBD2. Losses at the gene ends were 3 bases for V and 1 base for J; bases not matched to a gene: 7. Germline assignment: CDR1 LNHDA and CDR2 SQIVND (reference sequence). The CDR3 is made up of 17 amino acids. The chain's CDR3 is CASSIIGLAENTGELFF. DNA of the CDR3: TGTGCCAGTAGTATCATAGGACTAGCCGAGAACACCGGGGAGCTGTTTTTT. The whole variable domain, remainder taken from reference TRBV19 and TRBJ2-2, is DGGITQSPKYLFRKEGQNVTLSCEQNLNHDAMYWYRQDPGQGLRLIYYSQIVNDFQKGDIAEGYSVSREKKESFPLTVTSAQKNPTAFYLCASSIIGLAENTGELFFGEGSRLTVL.

The chain joins TRBV20-1 to TRBJ1-1; D is unresolved. This CDR3 is 13 amino acids long. Germline loops: CDR1 DFQATT, CDR2 SNEGSKA (reference sequence). Deletions cut 5 bases from V and 1 base from J, with 11 bases between. The CDR3 bases are TGCAGTGCTGGACCACAGTCGAACACTGAAGCTTTCTTT. Translation: CSAGPQSNTEAFF.

The gene calls are TRBV27 and TRBJ1-2, with D perhaps matching TRBD1 (6 bases). Trimming removed 0 bases from V and 14 bases from J, with 19 bases in between. Germline values: CDR1 MNHEY, CDR2 SMNVEV (reference sequence). This CDR3 spans 14 amino acids. In DNA, the CDR3 is TGTGCCAGCAGTTTATCGGACAGTGGAGCGGCTTGTACCTTC. Its protein is CASSLSDSGAACTF.

In nucleotides, the CDR3 is TGTGCCTGGAGGGGGGTAGGGCCTGAGCAGTTCTTC. This gives the protein CAWRGVGPEQFF. The chain is built from TRBV30 and TRBJ2-1, with D perhaps being TRBD1 or TRBD2 (5 bases each). CDR1 GTSNPN and CDR2 SVGIG come from the germline V gene (reference sequence). Trimming cost V 3 bases and J 9 bases, with 12 bases left between them. The CDR3 is made up of 12 amino acids.